The 11 T cell receptor beta chains below were found in one sample sequenced in a study of OX40 agonist ivuxolimab in advanced cancers. Here immunoSEQ multiplex PCR was the method, and the copy in TCRdb shows in-frame clones only, minus some. The repertoire has tens of thousands of clones, 91% of them found once; the top ten carry less than 15%. This specimen was CD4+ or CD8+ T cells sorted from blood, taken in a trial of the OX40 agonist ivuxolimab. The receptors were sampled from an adult with an advanced solid tumor such as melanoma, head and neck, liver or kidney cancer.

The V and J genes are TRBV6-1 and TRBJ2-7; possible D gene TRBD2, 6 bases. Germline V CDR1 and CDR2: MNHNS, SASEGT. The CDR3 is 15 residues long. V shed 1 base and J shed 0 bases, with 10 bases lying between them. The CDR3 reads CASSEGAGSSYEQYF. CDR3 DNA: TGTGCCAGCAGTGAAGGTGCGGGGAGCTCCTACGAGCAGTACTTC.

This clone was observed a single time. Compared with germline, one end of the junction differs, possibly owing to a read error. The chain has TRBV27 and TRBJ1-1; D gene ambiguous. The CDR3 sequence is 14 residues long. In germline, CDR1 is MNHEY, CDR2 SMNVEV (reference sequence). CDR3 amino acids: CVSSLYRVNTEAFF. CDR3 bases: TGTGTCAGCAGTTTATACAGAGTGAACACTGAAGCTTTCTTT.

The chain employs TRBV28 and TRBJ1-5, with 8 bases identical to TRBD1. The trim removed 5 bases at V and 6 bases at J, leaving 6 bases unmatched. Germline V CDR1 and CDR2: MDHEN, SYDVKM. The CDR3 consists of 14 residues. The CDR3 region has the DNA TGTGCCAGCAGTGTCGACAGGGGACGTCAGCCCCAGCATTTT. Its protein product is CASSVDRGRQPQHF.

The gene calls are TRBV6-6 and TRBJ1-1; 9 bases fit TRBD1. J gave up 11 bases and V 5 bases, and 3 bases lay outside the gene matches. Per the germline V gene, CDR1 is MNHNY and CDR2 is SVGAGI (reference sequence). The CDR3 is 11 residues long. CDR3 loop: CASSTGGTAFF. The CDR3 bases are TGTGCCAGCAGTACAGGGGGCACGGCTTTCTTT.

The V and J genes are TRBV6-5 and TRBJ2-7; possibly TRBD2 for D (5 bases). The V end lost 2 bases, the J end lost 3 bases, and 11 bases lay between the germline ends. This CDR3 is built from 14 residues. Germline V gene sequence: CDR1 MNHEY, CDR2 SVGAGI. In DNA, the CDR3 is TGTGCCAGCAGTTACCCCGGAGGCCACTACGAGCAGTACTTC. Encoded protein: CASSYPGGHYEQYF.

As DNA, the CDR3 is TGTGCCAGCAGCCTCACCGGCCCCGACGGAAACACCATATATTTT. Protein product: CASSLTGPDGNTIYF. The chain joins TRBV7-2 to TRBJ1-3; no reliable D call. CDR1 SGHTA and CDR2 FQGNSA come from the germline V gene. The CDR3 sequence is 15 residues long. The V end was cut by 5 bases, the J end by 4 bases, with 15 bases between.

The CDR3 region is CASSTGTDTQYF. Here the CDR3 DNA reads TGTGCCAGCAGTACTGGGACAGATACGCAGTATTTT. The rearrangement links TRBV5-6 to TRBJ2-3; D uncertain. CDR3 length: 12 amino acids. The germline V and J ends were trimmed by 5 bases and 3 bases, with 7 bases remaining between them. Germline loops: CDR1 SGHDT, CDR2 YYEEEE.

The CDR3, as DNA: TGTGCCAGCAGCTTACATCGTGGACCGTCTGACGAGCAGTACTTC. It is translated as CASSLHRGPSDEQYF. This chain connects TRBV7-9 to TRBJ2-7, with unresolved D. Trimming removed 2 bases at V and 5 bases at J, with 16 bases between. The CDR3 is made up of 15 amino acids. Per germline, CDR1 SEHNR and CDR2 FQNEAQ (reference sequence).

The V call is TRBV27, the J call TRBJ1-1; D is possibly TRBD1 (6 bases). Germline CDR1 reads MNHEY; CDR2 reads SMNVEV (reference sequence). The CDR3 totals 13 residues. V was trimmed by 5 bases and J by 2 bases, leaving 9 bases between them. CDR3 residues: CASSEGQNTEAFF. CDR3 in DNA: TGTGCCAGCAGTGAGGGACAAAACACTGAAGCTTTCTTT.

The chain combines TRBV27 with TRBJ1-2, with 11 bases fitting TRBD1. The CDR3 has 16 amino acids. V shed 2 bases, J shed 4 bases, and the junction held 6 bases outside the gene matches. In germline, CDR1 is MNHEY, CDR2 SMNVEV (reference sequence). The CDR3 spells CASSLARTGGGYGYTF. The CDR3 DNA is TGTGCCAGCAGTTTAGCGAGGACAGGGGGCGGCTATGGCTACACCTTC.

This sequence joins TRBV6-5 and TRBJ1-5; D is undetermined. V shed 6 bases and J shed 1 base, with 13 bases lying between them. CDR3 length: 15 residues. The germline V gene encodes CDR1 MNHEY and CDR2 SVGAGI. In DNA form, the CDR3 reads TGTGCCAGCAGCCCCGGGAAGGGCAGCAATCAGCCCCAGCATTTT. Translation: CASSPGKGSNQPQHF.